The 31 T cell receptor beta chains in this list originate from one sample, sequenced in a study of T-cell reconstitution after alpha-beta-depleted transplantation in children. Unique molecular identifiers were incorporated during preparation of the TCRbeta library. One entry per CDR3 protein results from TCRdb running MiXCR on the PCR reads. The table records 400,000 to 500,000 distinct CDR3 sequences, approximately 10% of them present only once. Specimen: PBMCs from the stem cell graft donor, collected from the stem cell graft. Receptors originate from a human donor who donated a stem cell graft to a child with acute myeloid leukemia.

This clonotype occurred a few times. This chain uses TRBV5-6 with TRBJ2-5; TRBD1 matches at 9 bases. CDR3 length equals 15 residues. V lost 7 bases to trimming and J lost 5 bases; unmatched junction nucleotides: 12. Germline CDR1 SGHDT, CDR2 YYEEEE. The CDR3 DNA sequence: TGTGCCAGCTTCGTAAGGGACAGGGTGGGCGAGACCCAGTACTTC. This codes for CASFVRDRVGETQYF.

This clonotype was picked up many times. CDR3 bases: TGCAGTGCTAGAGATTTTAGGGGGTTCGGCTACACCTTC. Encoded protein: CSARDFRGFGYTF. The chain carries TRBV20-1 and TRBJ1-2; maybe TRBD1 (6 bases). V lost 0 bases and J lost 8, with 13 bases in between. Germline V lookup: CDR1 DFQATT, CDR2 SNEGSKA (reference sequence). CDR3 length: 13 amino acids.

The V gene is TRBV29-1, the J gene TRBJ2-1; 8 bases are a match to TRBD2. The CDR3 covers 16 residues. V gave up 0 bases and J gave up 2 bases; unmatched junction bases: 6. Per the germline V gene, CDR1 is SQVTM and CDR2 is ANQGSEA. This chain's CDR3 is CSVEDLELAAYNEQFF. CDR3 in DNA: TGCAGCGTTGAAGATCTTGAACTAGCGGCCTACAATGAGCAGTTCTTC.

The gene calls are TRBV6-2 or TRBV6-3 and TRBJ1-1; no reliable D call. Germline CDR1 is MNHEY and CDR2 is SVGEGT. This CDR3 contains 15 residues. The V end lost 5 bases, the J end lost 2 bases, and 15 bases lay between the germline ends. The CDR3 sequence is CASSDQGIINTEAFF. The DNA of the CDR3 is TGTGCCAGCAGTGACCAAGGGATCATTAACACTGAAGCTTTCTTT.

This clonotype was seen ten or more times. The chain couples TRBV29-1 to TRBJ1-2, with TRBD1 matching over 7 bases. This CDR3 spans 13 amino acids. After removal of 3 bases from V and 6 bases from J, the junction contained 7 bases not matched to a gene. From germline, CDR1 is SQVTM and CDR2 ANQGSEA. CDR3 sequence reads: CSVDRGERNGYTF. The CDR3 nucleotides are TGCAGCGTTGACAGGGGGGAACGAAATGGCTACACCTTC. The full variable domain, with the rest looked up from reference TRBV29-1 and TRBJ1-2, is SAVISQKPSRDICQRGTSLTIQCQVDSQVTMMFWYRQQPGQSLTLIATANQGSEATYESGFVIDKFPISRPNLTFSTLTVSNMSPEDSSIYLCSVDRGERNGYTFGSGTRLTVV.

In its sample, this clonotype was seen a few times. The chain links TRBV19 to TRBJ2-7; D might be TRBD2 (5 bases). Looked up from germline, CDR1 is LNHDA and CDR2 is SQIVND (reference sequence). This CDR3 is 15 amino acids long. Trimming cost V 9 bases and J 3 bases, with 21 bases left between them. The DNA of the CDR3 is TGTGCCAGCCCGGACTCTTGTTCAGTAGTCTACGAGCAGTACGTC. Its translation is CASPDSCSVVYEQYV.

This clonotype was detected only a few times. The V gene is TRBV20-1, the J gene TRBJ2-1, with 10 bases fitting TRBD2. CDR3 length: 14 residues. V was pared by 2 bases and J by 8 bases, with 6 bases of the junction left unmatched. Germline V gene sequence: CDR1 DFQATT, CDR2 SNEGSKA (reference sequence). The DNA of the CDR3 is TGCAGTGCTAGAATAGCGGGGGGCCGGGATGAGCAGTTCTTC. It is translated as CSARIAGGRDEQFF.

This clonotype was detected many times. Germline and junction disagree at one end, which may indicate a read error. The chain carries TRBV5-6 and TRBJ2-1, with TRBD2 as a possible D gene (5 bases). The CDR3 contains 16 residues. Germline V gene data show CDR1 as SGHDT and CDR2 as YYEEEE. CDR3 coding DNA: TGTGCCAGCACCTTGGATGGTGGGAGCTCCTACAATGAGCAGTTCTTC. Translation gives CASTLDGGSSYNEQFF.

This clonotype was counted a few times. The chain employs TRBV20-1 and TRBJ1-1, with D uncertain. Germline-derived CDR1 and CDR2 are DFQATT and SNEGSKA (reference sequence). The CDR3 loop spans 13 amino acids. V lost 3 bases and J lost 1, with 9 bases in between. The CDR3 loop reads CSASLGSNTEAFF. In DNA form, the CDR3 reads TGCAGTGCTAGCCTGGGTTCGAACACTGAAGCTTTCTTT.

In its sample, this clonotype was seen many times. This CDR3 reads CASSPGGSSNQPQHF. The CDR3 nucleotides are TGTGCCAGCAGCCCAGGAGGTTCTAGCAATCAGCCCCAGCATTTT. The chain has TRBV7-8 and TRBJ1-5; D call uncertain. The CDR3 covers 15 residues. V lost 5 bases and J lost 0, with 11 bases in between. Germline values: CDR1 SGHVS, CDR2 FQNEAQ.

This clonotype was observed a handful of times. The gene calls are TRBV9 and TRBJ2-3; D may match TRBD1 or TRBD2 (5 bases each). In germline, CDR1 is SGDLS, CDR2 YYNGEE. Trimming cost V 1 base and J 8 bases, with 11 bases left between them. This CDR3 region has 13 residues. The chain's CDR3 is CASSVNDGGTQYF. CDR3 nucleotide sequence: TGTGCCAGCAGCGTAAACGATGGGGGTACGCAGTATTTT.

The chain is built from TRBV6-6 and TRBJ2-7; D not certain. Trimming stripped 8 bases from V and 3 bases from J, with 11 bases between. The germline gives CDR1 MNHNY, CDR2 SVGAGI (reference sequence). CDR3 length equals 12 residues. The CDR3 bases are TGTGCCAGCCGACACCCGGGCTACGAGCAGTACGTC. Protein sequence: CASRHPGYEQYV.

This clonotype was found many times. V usage is TRBV20-1 and J usage is TRBJ2-5; unclear D gene. The CDR3 spans 11 residues. Trimming removed 7 bases from V and 0 bases from J, with 6 bases in between. Germline V gene lookup returns CDR1 DFQATT and CDR2 SNEGSKA (reference sequence). CDR3 nucleotides: TGCAGTGGTCGGGACCAAGAGACCCAGTACTTC. Translated, it gives CSGRDQETQYF.

This clonotype was found a few times. The rearrangement uses TRBV4-1 and TRBJ1-1; D is ambiguous. The length of the CDR3 is 14 residues. The V end was cut by 0 bases, the J end by 5 bases, with 10 bases between. The germline CDR1 and CDR2 sequences are MGHRA and YSYEKL. CDR3 nucleotide sequence: TGCGCCAGCAGCCAAGATTTTGAGGGAACTGAAGCTTTCTTT. This sequence encodes CASSQDFEGTEAFF.

This clonotype was seen more than once but under ten times. The chain links TRBV7-8 to TRBJ1-1, with no clear D. CDR3 length: 14 amino acids. V was trimmed by 2 bases and J by 3 bases, leaving 10 bases between them. Germline CDR1 reads SGHVS; CDR2 reads FQNEAQ. The CDR3 DNA sequence: TGTGCCAGCAGCTTAAATAGGGCGGACACTGAAGCTTTCTTT. Protein product: CASSLNRADTEAFF.

J is TRBJ2-3 and V is TRBV7-8; possible D gene TRBD1, 6 bases. Germline values: CDR1 SGHVS, CDR2 FQNEAQ. This CDR3 has 19 residues. V lost 4 bases to trimming and J lost 0 bases, with 23 bases between them. CDR3 region: CASSSRDGTRDGSTDTQYF. CDR3 DNA sequence: TGTGCCAGCAGCTCGCGCGACGGGACACGGGATGGAAGCACAGATACGCAGTATTTT. The full variable domain, in which reference TRBV7-8 and TRBJ2-3 provide the parts outside the CDR3, is GAGVSQSPRYKVAKRGQDVALRCDPISGHVSLFWYQQALGQGPEFLTYFQNEAQLDKSGLPSDRFFAERPEGSVSTLKIQRTQQEDSAVYLCASSSRDGTRDGSTDTQYFGPGTRLTVL.

The chain carries TRBV27 and TRBJ2-1; D gene unclear. The CDR3 contains 12 residues. Trimming stripped 6 bases from V and 7 bases from J, with 10 bases between. The germline V gene has CDR1 MNHEY and CDR2 SMNVEV (reference sequence). CDR3 sequence: CASRWGWNEQFF. The CDR3 DNA reads TGTGCCAGCAGATGGGGTTGGAATGAGCAGTTCTTC.

The chain joins TRBV5-1 to TRBJ2-3; 9 bases fit TRBD2. The CDR3 sequence is 16 residues long. Per the germline V gene, CDR1 is SGHRS and CDR2 is YFSETQ. V trimming: 4 bases; J trimming: 6 bases; junction bases outside the gene matches: 12. CDR3: CASSTRLAEGGDTQYF. CDR3 DNA sequence: TGCGCCAGCAGCACGAGACTAGCGGAGGGAGGTGATACGCAGTATTTT.

The chain has TRBV5-1 and TRBJ2-3, with a tentative D call TRBD2 (6 bases). Trimming removed 3 bases at V and 2 bases at J, with 19 bases between. The CDR3 runs to 17 residues. Germline CDR1 and CDR2: SGHRS and YFSETQ. The CDR3 sequence is CASSSRKMGLHTDTQYF. The CDR3, as DNA: TGCGCCAGCAGCTCGCGAAAAATGGGACTCCACACAGATACGCAGTATTTT. The variable domain in full, with the rest retrieved from reference TRBV5-1 and TRBJ2-3, is KAGVTQTPRYLIKTRGQQVTLSCSPISGHRSVSWYQQTPGQGLQFLFEYFSETQRNKGNFPGRFSGRQFSNSRSEMNVSTLELGDSALYLCASSSRKMGLHTDTQYFGPGTRLTVL.

Many counts were recorded for this clonotype. This chain joins TRBV9 and TRBJ2-1; perhaps TRBD1 as D (5 bases). This CDR3 is built from 14 residues. Trimming left V 0 bases short and J 3 bases short, with 7 bases between. Germline V gives CDR1 SGDLS, CDR2 YYNGEE. The CDR3 protein is CASSVGQGYNEQFF. The DNA of the CDR3 is TGTGCCAGCAGCGTAGGTCAGGGCTACAATGAGCAGTTCTTC.

There are a few counts of this clonotype. The chain links TRBV25-1 to TRBJ1-6; D unresolved. V lost 3 bases and J 7 bases, leaving 4 bases between the germline ends. CDR3 size: 12 residues. Per the germline V gene, CDR1 is MGHDK and CDR2 is SYGVNS. The CDR3 region has the DNA TGTGCCAGCAGTGACTTCAATTCACCCCTCCACTTT. It specifies CASSDFNSPLHF.

The rearrangement links TRBV27 to TRBJ2-1; 9 bases match TRBD2. This CDR3 contains 16 residues. Per the germline V gene, CDR1 is MNHEY and CDR2 is SMNVEV (reference sequence). Trimming cost V 4 bases and J 6 bases; bases outside gene matches: 10. The CDR3: CASSSPLAGHRNEQFF. The CDR3 DNA reads as TGTGCCAGCAGTTCTCCTCTAGCGGGACATCGCAATGAGCAGTTCTTC.

V is TRBV11-2 and J is TRBJ2-7, with 8 bases identical to TRBD1. The CDR3 length is 14 residues. Unmatched junction bases numbered 7, after V lost 4 bases and J lost 5 bases. Germline assignment: CDR1 SGHAT and CDR2 FQNNGV. In DNA, the CDR3 is TGTGCCAGCAGCTACCGGACAGGGTGGCACGAGCAGTACGTC. It is translated as CASSYRTGWHEQYV.

This clonotype was observed a handful of times. The gene calls are TRBV10-3 and TRBJ2-3, with a weak D call TRBD1 (6 bases). CDR1 and CDR2 from the germline V gene are ENHRY and SYGVKD. The ends were cut back, 7 bases at V and 8 bases at J, with 16 bases in the middle. The CDR3 is 13 amino acids. CDR3 nucleotide sequence: TGTGCCATCACCGAAAGAACAGGGACTACGCAGTATTTT. Its translation is CAITERTGTTQYF.

The V call is TRBV6-1, the J call TRBJ1-5, with unresolved D. CDR1 and CDR2 (germline): MNHNS, SASEGT. This CDR3 has 13 amino acids. Between the trimmed V and J ends, which lost 6 bases and 5 bases, there was a span of 11 bases. The CDR3 nucleotides read TGTGCCAGCAGCCCCTCGACCTATCAGCCCCAGCATTTT. Translation gives CASSPSTYQPQHF.

This clonotype was seen a few times. The V call is TRBV9, the J call TRBJ1-1; the D gene is possibly TRBD1 (6 bases). The V gene lost 0 bases and the J gene lost 0 bases, with 12 bases spanning the gap. CDR3 size: 16 residues. Germline CDR1 reads SGDLS; CDR2 reads YYNGEE. The DNA of the CDR3 is TGTGCCAGCAGCGTAGGGACAGAGGGGCTGAACACTGAAGCTTTCTTT. Translated: CASSVGTEGLNTEAFF.

The chain uses TRBV20-1 and TRBJ2-3, with 10 bases lining up with TRBD2. This CDR3 region has 14 residues. Trimming cost V 5 bases and J 3 bases; bases outside gene matches: 5. Per the germline V gene, CDR1 is DFQATT and CDR2 is SNEGSKA (reference sequence). This chain's CDR3 is CSAETAGGTDTQYF. CDR3 in DNA: TGCAGTGCTGAAACAGCGGGGGGGACAGATACGCAGTATTTT.

The genes are TRBV4-3 and TRBJ2-7; 9 bases align to TRBD2. Germline CDR1 and CDR2: LGHNA and YSLEER. V shed 4 bases, J shed 5 bases, and the junction held 6 bases outside the gene matches. The length of the CDR3 is 14 residues. For the CDR3, the DNA is TGCGCCAGCAGCCTCGTTAGCGGGAGCAACGAGCAGTACTTC. Encoded protein: CASSLVSGSNEQYF.

This clonotype has only a few counts. The rearrangement uses TRBV6-5 and TRBJ2-1; a possible D gene is TRBD1 (6 bases). Germline CDR1 MNHEY, CDR2 SVGAGI. The CDR3 spans 16 residues. V dropped 0 bases and J dropped 4 bases, with 13 bases sitting between them. The CDR3 here is CASSYSKRGKYNEQFF. The CDR3 DNA reads TGTGCCAGCAGTTACTCGAAGAGGGGGAAATACAATGAGCAGTTCTTC.

The chain combines TRBV11-2 with TRBJ2-1; 9 bases line up with TRBD2. Looked up from germline, CDR1 is SGHAT and CDR2 is FQNNGV. This CDR3 spans 15 amino acids. V lost 5 bases and J lost 8; bases outside the gene matches: 10. The CDR3 bases are TGTGCCAGCAGCCCTCAGGCTAGCGGGATATATGAGCAGTTCTTC. This sequence encodes CASSPQASGIYEQFF. The variable domain in full, completed from reference TRBV11-2 and TRBJ2-1, reads EAGVAQSPRYKIIEKRQSVAFWCNPISGHATLYWYQQILGQGPKLLIQFQNNGVVDDSQLPKDRFSAERLKGVDSTLKIQPAKLEDSAVYLCASSPQASGIYEQFFGPGTRLTVL.

Concerning this clonotype: At one of its ends the junction is not consistent with the germline gene, which may arise from a read error. The chain uses TRBV20-1 and TRBJ2-1, with D possibly being TRBD2 (6 bases). The CDR3 loop spans 17 amino acids. Per germline, CDR1 DFQATT and CDR2 SNEGSKA (reference sequence). CDR3 sequence: CCAPSARTSSMDNEQFF. The CDR3 coding sequence is TGCTGTGCTCCTAGCGCCCGCACTTCCTCCATGGACAATGAGCAGTTCTTC.